One sample yielded the 16 T cell receptor beta chains listed below, sequenced in a study of cytomegalovirus exposure and HLA in healthy donors. PCR used 60 Vbeta primers and 13 Jbeta primers. Data came from immunoSEQ multiplex PCR; TCRdb stores just in-frame clones and leaves some out. The data contain about 110,000 clones, approximately 79% of them singletons. The specimen sequenced was PBMCs. The receptors originated from a man aged 55-75 years in good health and CMV-seronegative.

V is TRBV7-2 and J is TRBJ1-1; no firm D call. Per germline, CDR1 SGHTA and CDR2 FQGNSA. The CDR3 covers 14 residues. The ends were cut back, 7 bases at V and 2 bases at J, with 14 bases in the middle. CDR3: CASNLMSRNTEAFF. CDR3 bases: TGTGCCAGCAACCTAATGAGCCGAAACACTGAAGCTTTCTTT.

The chain uses TRBV5-4 and TRBJ2-3; D uncertain. The germline V gene encodes CDR1 SGHNT and CDR2 YYREEE (reference sequence). With 3 bases removed from V and 6 bases from J, the gap between germline ends came to 20 bases. The CDR3 length is 16 residues. CDR3 loop: CASSSTSGAAGDTQYF. In nucleotides, the CDR3 is TGTGCCAGCAGCTCGACATCAGGCGCCGCTGGGGATACGCAGTATTTT.

V is TRBV7-6 and J is TRBJ2-3; D is possibly TRBD1 (7 bases). This CDR3 region has 14 residues. The germline V and J ends were trimmed by 5 bases and 6 bases, with 15 bases remaining between them. Looked up from germline, CDR1 is SGHVS and CDR2 is FNYEAQ. This CDR3 is CASSSRGDWDTQYF. The CDR3 DNA reads TGTGCCAGCAGCAGCAGGGGGGATTGGGATACGCAGTATTTT.

The V gene is TRBV6-5, the J gene TRBJ1-4, with 7 bases fitting TRBD1. The germline gives CDR1 MNHEY, CDR2 SVGAGI. The CDR3 runs 16 residues. V shed 4 bases and J 0 bases; nucleotides not matched to a gene: 5. This CDR3 reads CASSSGGIPTNEKLFF. The CDR3 DNA is TGTGCCAGCAGTTCAGGGGGTATTCCAACTAATGAAAAACTGTTTTTT.

The genes are TRBV30 and TRBJ2-3; perhaps TRBD1 as D (6 bases). V was pared by 0 bases and J by 5 bases, with 15 bases between. Germline values: CDR1 GTSNPN, CDR2 SVGIG (reference sequence). This CDR3 spans 15 amino acids. The CDR3 protein is CAWSVGFLGGDTQYF. DNA for the CDR3: TGTGCCTGGAGTGTAGGTTTCCTAGGGGGAGATACGCAGTATTTT.

There are a few counts of this clone. The chain uses TRBV10-2 and TRBJ2-5; TRBD2 is a possible D gene (5 bases). CDR1 is WSHSY and CDR2 is SAAADI in the germline V gene. V was cut by 4 bases and J by 2 bases, with 8 bases left in between. The CDR3 has 13 amino acids. The CDR3 region has the DNA TGCGCCAGCAGTGCCGGGGAACAAGAGACCCAGTACTTC. Translated: CASSAGEQETQYF.

The chain couples TRBV2 to TRBJ2-2; D may be TRBD2 (5 bases). Germline V gives CDR1 SNHLY, CDR2 FYNNEI. This CDR3 has 15 amino acids. Trimming cost V 6 bases and J 4 bases, with 15 bases left between them. The DNA of the CDR3 is TGTGCCAGCAGATGGCGGGCCTCGAGCACCGGGGAGCTGTTTTTT. Residues: CASRWRASSTGELFF.

In DNA, the CDR3 is TGTGCCAGCAGCTTGACCCGACAGGGACCTAATGAAAAACTGTTTTTT. This gives the protein CASSLTRQGPNEKLFF. This rearrangement joins TRBV5-5 to TRBJ1-4; 7 bases are a match to TRBD1. This CDR3 contains 16 residues. From germline, CDR1 is SGHKS and CDR2 YYEKEE (reference sequence). V was pared by 1 base and J by 3 bases, with 6 bases of the junction left unmatched. The entire variable domain, with the rest obtained from reference TRBV5-5 and TRBJ1-4, is as follows: DAGVTQSPTHLIKTRGQQVTLRCSPISGHKSVSWYQQVLGQGPQFIFQYYEKEERGRGNFPDRFSARQFPNYSSELNVNALLLGDSALYLCASSLTRQGPNEKLFFGSGTQLSVL.

This clone was picked up a small number of times. J is TRBJ2-3 and V is TRBV30, with 8 nucleotides matching TRBD1. V gave up 1 base and J gave up 5 bases; unmatched junction bases: 8. The CDR3 contains 15 residues. CDR1 is GTSNPN and CDR2 is SVGIG in the germline V gene (reference sequence). The CDR3 sequence: CAWSGQGYLKDTQYF. CDR3 coding DNA: TGTGCCTGGAGTGGACAGGGGTATTTGAAAGATACGCAGTATTTT. Drawing the rest from reference TRBV30 and TRBJ2-3, the complete variable domain is SQTIHQWPATLVQPVGSPLSLECTVEGTSNPNLYWYRQAAGRGLQLLFYSVGIGQISSEVPQNLSASRPQDRQFILSSKKLLLSDSGFYLCAWSGQGYLKDTQYFGPGTRLTVL.

The rearrangement joins TRBV2 to TRBJ2-6; TRBD1 is a possible D gene (6 bases). V was cut by 1 base and J by 2 bases, with 9 bases left in between. Germline lookup yields CDR1 SNHLY and CDR2 FYNNEI. The CDR3 length is 16 residues. The CDR3 here is CASSEGPGAGANVLTF. The CDR3 DNA sequence: TGTGCCAGCAGTGAAGGTCCAGGGGCTGGGGCCAACGTCCTGACTTTC.

On this clone itself: One junction end does not reproduce the germline sequence, and a read error may be involved. The J gene is TRBJ2-1, the V gene TRBV2; TRBD1 matches at 8 bases. Germline V gene lookup returns CDR1 SNHLY and CDR2 FYNNEI. The CDR3 loop spans 14 amino acids. In DNA form, the CDR3 reads TGTGCCAGCAGTAGCGGACAGGGCTACGATGAGCAGTTCTTC. It encodes CASSSGQGYDEQFF.

This clone appeared a few times. This chain uses TRBV30 with TRBJ2-7; 7 nucleotides match TRBD2. The germline V gene encodes CDR1 GTSNPN and CDR2 SVGIG (reference sequence). CDR3 length equals 13 residues. V trimming: 2 bases; J trimming: 6 bases; junction bases outside the gene matches: 7. CDR3 region: CAWSSAGEGEQYF. CDR3 DNA: TGTGCCTGGAGTTCGGCGGGGGAGGGCGAGCAGTACTTC.

The chain carries TRBV9 and TRBJ2-1; 11 positions agree with TRBD2. The CDR3 sequence is 15 residues long. The J segment lost 4 bases and the V segment lost 3 bases, leaving 3 bases of the junction unmatched. Germline V gene sequence: CDR1 SGDLS, CDR2 YYNGEE. CDR3 coding DNA: TGTGCCAGCAGCGCCGGGACTAGCGGTTACAATGAGCAGTTCTTC. Its translation is CASSAGTSGYNEQFF.

J is TRBJ2-5 and V is TRBV9, with D unresolved. V was clipped by 4 bases and J by 0 bases, with 13 bases between them. Germline V lookup: CDR1 SGDLS, CDR2 YYNGEE. This CDR3 is built from 15 residues. The CDR3 DNA follows: TGTGCCAGCAGCCCCCGAGGTTCCTACCAAGAGACCCAGTACTTC. Translation: CASSPRGSYQETQYF. Using reference TRBV9 and TRBJ2-5 for the parts outside the CDR3, the full variable domain is DSGVTQTPKHLITATGQRVTLRCSPRSGDLSVYWYQQSLDQGLQFLIQYYNGEERAKGNILERFSAQQFPDLHSELNLSSLELGDSALYFCASSPRGSYQETQYFGPGTRLLVL.

CDR3 bases: TGTGCCAGCAGCTTGGGCAGGGCCCAAGAGACCCAGTACTTC. Encoded protein: CASSLGRAQETQYF. The genes are TRBV5-4 and TRBJ2-5; a possible D gene is TRBD1 (5 bases). Germline V lookup: CDR1 SGHNT, CDR2 YYREEE (reference sequence). V was pared by 0 bases and J by 1 base, with 7 bases between. The CDR3 length is 14 residues. Full variable domain (missing parts from reference TRBV5-4 and TRBJ2-5): ETGVTQSPTHLIKTRGQQVTLRCSSQSGHNTVSWYQQALGQGPQFIFQYYREEENGRGNFPPRFSGLQFPNYSSELNVNALELDDSALYLCASSLGRAQETQYFGPGTRLLVL.

This sequence joins TRBV6-6 and TRBJ2-7, with 7 bases matching TRBD1. The CDR3 loop spans 14 amino acids. Unmatched junction bases numbered 6, after V lost 7 bases and J lost 0 bases. The germline V gene encodes CDR1 MNHNY and CDR2 SVGAGI (reference sequence). The CDR3 coding sequence is TGTGCCAGCACCTTACAGGGGTACTCCTACGAGCAGTACTTC. It translates to CASTLQGYSYEQYF.